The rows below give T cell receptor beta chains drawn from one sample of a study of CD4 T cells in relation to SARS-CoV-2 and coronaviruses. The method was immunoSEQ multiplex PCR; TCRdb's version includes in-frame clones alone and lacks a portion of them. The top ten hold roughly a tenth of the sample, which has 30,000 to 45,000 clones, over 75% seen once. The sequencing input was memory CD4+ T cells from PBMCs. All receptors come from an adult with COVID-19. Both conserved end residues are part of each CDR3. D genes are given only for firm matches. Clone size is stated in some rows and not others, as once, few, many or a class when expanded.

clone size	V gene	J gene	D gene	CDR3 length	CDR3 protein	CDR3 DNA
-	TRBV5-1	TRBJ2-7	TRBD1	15	CASSSGGTGGHEQYF	TGCGCCAGCAGCTCTGGAGGGACAGGGGGCCACGAGCAGTACTTC
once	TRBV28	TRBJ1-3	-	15	CASSWDTSSGNTIYF	TGTGCCAGCAGCTGGGACACGAGCTCTGGAAACACCATATATTTT
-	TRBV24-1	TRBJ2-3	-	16	CATSERHQTGSDTQYF	TGTGCCACCAGTGAAAGACACCAGACAGGATCAGATACGCAGTATTTT
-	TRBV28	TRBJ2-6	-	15	CASSWDGSGANVLTF	TGTGCCAGCAGTTGGGACGGATCTGGGGCCAACGTCCTGACTTTC
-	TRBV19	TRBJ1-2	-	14	CASSIVQGSYGYTF	TGTGCCAGTAGTATAGTCCAGGGTAGCTATGGCTACACCTTC
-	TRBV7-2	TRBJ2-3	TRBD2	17	CASSLVSPAGGADTQYF	TGTGCCAGCAGCTTAGTTTCTCCAGCGGGGGGGGCAGATACGCAGTATTTT
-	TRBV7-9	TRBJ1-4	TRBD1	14	CASSLGQGSEKLFF	TGTGCCAGCAGCCTGGGACAGGGGAGTGAAAAACTGTTTTTT
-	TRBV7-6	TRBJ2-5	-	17	CASSYLRADLAGETQYF	TGTGCCAGCAGCTACCTGAGGGCGGATTTGGCAGGGGAGACCCAGTACTTC
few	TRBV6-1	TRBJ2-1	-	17	CASSESSVGTLRNEQFF	TGTGCCAGCAGTGAATCATCCGTCGGAACCTTACGGAATGAGCAGTTCTTC
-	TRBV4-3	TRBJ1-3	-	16	CASSQAPGQTGNTIYF	TGCGCCAGCAGCCAAGCTCCCGGCCAGACTGGAAACACCATATATTTT
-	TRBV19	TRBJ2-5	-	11	CASSDRETQYF	TGTGCCAGTAGTGACAGGGAGACCCAGTACTTC
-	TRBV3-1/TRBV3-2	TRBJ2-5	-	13	CASSQDGRETQYF	TGTGCCAGCAGCCAAGATGGTAGAGAGACCCAGTACTTC
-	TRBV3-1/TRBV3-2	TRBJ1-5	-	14	CASSQRLDNQPQHF	TGTGCCAGCAGCCAACGTCTAGACAATCAGCCCCAGCATTTT
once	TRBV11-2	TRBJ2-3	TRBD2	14	CASSHGGVPDTQYF	TGTGCCAGCAGCCATGGGGGGGTTCCAGATACGCAGTATTTT
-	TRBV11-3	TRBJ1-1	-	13	CASSWGGNTEAFF	TGTGCCAGCAGCTGGGGGGGAAACACTGAAGCTTTCTTT
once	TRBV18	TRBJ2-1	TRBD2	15	CASSPPGGNYNEQFF	TGTGCCAGCTCACCACCGGGGGGGAATTACAATGAGCAGTTCTTC